Included here is one T cell receptor (beta chain) sequence, with context. Its antigen is currently unknown. This sample was included in a study of vaccination and CD4 T cells after COVID-19. Study overall: All convalescent patients were nasal swab PCR positive for SARS-CoV-2; about 9 had mild and one severe disease. Overlapping spike peptides served as the stimulus for the cells. These peptides came from SARS-CoV-2 and from the common cold coronaviruses HCoV-NL63, HCoV-OC43 and HCoV-229E.

Looked up from germline, CDR1 is MNHEY and CDR2 is SVGAGI. This CDR3 spans 13 amino acids. Trimming removed 6 bases from V and 4 bases from J, with 12 bases in between. With the Oncomine TCR Beta short-read assay, DNA from cultured CD4+ T cells was sequenced. In TCRdb, the PCR reads were re-called with MiXCR into one record per CDR3 protein. The repertoire holds 20,000 to 30,000 distinct CDR3 sequences, with around 40% as singletons. Documented time point: late sampling 161 to 241 days after vaccination in a few convalescent patients. Treatment given: approximately 9-day PBMC culture with coronavirus spike peptide pools or control peptides (ViraFEST assay).

This TCR was recovered from a human donor who had recovered from COVID-19. V is TRBV6-5 and J is TRBJ1-1, with D maybe TRBD1 (6 bases). Sequenced material: CD4+ T cells from blood, cultured in vitro, taken about 7 months after SARS-CoV-2 vaccination. The CDR3 reads CASSYRETTEAFF. The DNA of the CDR3 is TGTGCCAGCAGCTACAGGGAAACCACTGAAGCTTTCTTT.